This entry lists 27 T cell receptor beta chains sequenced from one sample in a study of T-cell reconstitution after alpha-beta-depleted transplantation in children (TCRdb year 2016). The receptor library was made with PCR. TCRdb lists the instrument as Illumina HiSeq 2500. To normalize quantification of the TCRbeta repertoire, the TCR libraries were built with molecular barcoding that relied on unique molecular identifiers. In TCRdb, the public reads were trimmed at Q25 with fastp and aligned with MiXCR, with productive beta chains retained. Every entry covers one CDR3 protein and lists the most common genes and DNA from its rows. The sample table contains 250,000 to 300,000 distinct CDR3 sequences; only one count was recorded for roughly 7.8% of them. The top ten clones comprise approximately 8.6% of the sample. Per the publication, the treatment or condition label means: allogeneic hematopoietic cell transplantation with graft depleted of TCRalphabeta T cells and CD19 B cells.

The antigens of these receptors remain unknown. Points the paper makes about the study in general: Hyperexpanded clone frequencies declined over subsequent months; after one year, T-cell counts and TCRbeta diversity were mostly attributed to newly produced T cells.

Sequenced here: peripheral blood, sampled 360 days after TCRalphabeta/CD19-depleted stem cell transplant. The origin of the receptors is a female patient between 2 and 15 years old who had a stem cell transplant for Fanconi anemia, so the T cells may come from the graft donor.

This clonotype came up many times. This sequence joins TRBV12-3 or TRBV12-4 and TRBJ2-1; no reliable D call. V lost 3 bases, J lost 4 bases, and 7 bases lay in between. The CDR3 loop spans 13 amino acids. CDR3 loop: CASSFTDYNEQFF. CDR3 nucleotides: TGTGCCAGCAGTTTCACAGATTACAATGAGCAGTTCTTC.

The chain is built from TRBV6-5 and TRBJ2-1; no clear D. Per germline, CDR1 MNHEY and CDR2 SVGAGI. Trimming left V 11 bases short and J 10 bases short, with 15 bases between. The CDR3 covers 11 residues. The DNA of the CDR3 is TGTGCCCGCCCCAGCCGAGAAGAGCAGTTCTTC. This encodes CARPSREEQFF.

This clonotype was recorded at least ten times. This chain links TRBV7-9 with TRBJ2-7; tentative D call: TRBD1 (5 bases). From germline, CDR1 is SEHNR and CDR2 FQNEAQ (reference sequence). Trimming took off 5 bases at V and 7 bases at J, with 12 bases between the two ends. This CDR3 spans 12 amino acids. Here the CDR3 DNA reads TGTGCCAGCAGCCCTCAGGGTGAGGAGCAGTACTTC. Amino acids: CASSPQGEEQYF. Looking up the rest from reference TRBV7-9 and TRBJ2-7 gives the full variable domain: DTGVSQNPRHKITKRGQNVTFRCDPISEHNRLYWYRQTLGQGPEFLTYFQNEAQLEKSRLLSDRFSAERPKGSFSTLEIQRTEQGDSAMYLCASSPQGEEQYFGPGTRLTVT.

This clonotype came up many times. CDR3 residues: CSVEGVGDQETQYF. CDR3 DNA: TGCAGCGTTGAGGGGGTCGGGGACCAAGAGACCCAGTACTTC. The chain carries TRBV29-1 and TRBJ2-5; D is possibly TRBD1 or TRBD2 (5 bases each). The CDR3 runs 14 residues. Germline V gives CDR1 SQVTM, CDR2 ANQGSEA. V was pared by 3 bases and J by 0 bases, with 11 bases between.

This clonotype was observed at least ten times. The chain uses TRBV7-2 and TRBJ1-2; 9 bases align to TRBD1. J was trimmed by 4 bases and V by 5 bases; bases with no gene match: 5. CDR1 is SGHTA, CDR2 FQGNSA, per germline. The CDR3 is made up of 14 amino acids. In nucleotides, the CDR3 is TGTGCCAGCAGCCCGTGGACAGGGGCCTATGGCTACACCTTC. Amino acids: CASSPWTGAYGYTF.

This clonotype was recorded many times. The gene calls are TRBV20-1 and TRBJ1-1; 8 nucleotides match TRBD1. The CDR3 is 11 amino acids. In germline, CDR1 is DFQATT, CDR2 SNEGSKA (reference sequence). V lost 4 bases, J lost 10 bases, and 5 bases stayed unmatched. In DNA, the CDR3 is TGCAGTGCTACAGGGGGCGGAGTAGCTTTCTTT. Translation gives CSATGGGVAFF.

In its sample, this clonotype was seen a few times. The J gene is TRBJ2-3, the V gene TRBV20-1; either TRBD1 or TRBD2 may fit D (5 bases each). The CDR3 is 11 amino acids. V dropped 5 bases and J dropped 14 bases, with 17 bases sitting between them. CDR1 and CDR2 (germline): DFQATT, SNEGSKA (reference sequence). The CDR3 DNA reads TGCAGTGCTCCCACCCCGAGGGGCCCGTATTTT. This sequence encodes CSAPTPRGPYF.

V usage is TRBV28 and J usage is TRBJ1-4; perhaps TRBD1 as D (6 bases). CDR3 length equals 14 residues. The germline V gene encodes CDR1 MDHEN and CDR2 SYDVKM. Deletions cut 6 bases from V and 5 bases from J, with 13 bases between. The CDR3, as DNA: TGTGCCAGCAGACCGACAGGTCTCAATGAAAAACTGTTTTTT. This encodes CASRPTGLNEKLFF.

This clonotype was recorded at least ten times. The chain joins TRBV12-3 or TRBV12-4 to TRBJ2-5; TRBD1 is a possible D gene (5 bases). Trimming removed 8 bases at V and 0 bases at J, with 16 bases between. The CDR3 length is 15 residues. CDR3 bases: TGTGCCAGCGGCCCACAGGTTTCCTACCAAGAGACCCAGTACTTC. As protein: CASGPQVSYQETQYF.

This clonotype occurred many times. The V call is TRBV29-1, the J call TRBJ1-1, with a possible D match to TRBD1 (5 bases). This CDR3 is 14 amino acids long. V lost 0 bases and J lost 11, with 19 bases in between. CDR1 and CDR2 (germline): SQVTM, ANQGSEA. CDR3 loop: CSVEDPTGPTGAFF. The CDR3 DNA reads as TGCAGCGTTGAAGATCCCACAGGCCCAACCGGGGCTTTCTTT.

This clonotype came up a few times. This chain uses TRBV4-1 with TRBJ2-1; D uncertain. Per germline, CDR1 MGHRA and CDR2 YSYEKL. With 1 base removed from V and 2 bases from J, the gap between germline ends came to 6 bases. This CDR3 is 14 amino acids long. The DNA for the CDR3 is TGCGCCAGCAGCCAAGTAGGGACCTACAATGAGCAGTTCTTC. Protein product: CASSQVGTYNEQFF.

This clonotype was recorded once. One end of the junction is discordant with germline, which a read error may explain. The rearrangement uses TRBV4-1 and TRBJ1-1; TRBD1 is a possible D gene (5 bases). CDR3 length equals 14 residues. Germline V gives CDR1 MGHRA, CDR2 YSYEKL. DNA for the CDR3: TGCGCCAGCAGACTGGACATCATGAACACTGAAGCTTACTTT. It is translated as CASRLDIMNTEAYF.

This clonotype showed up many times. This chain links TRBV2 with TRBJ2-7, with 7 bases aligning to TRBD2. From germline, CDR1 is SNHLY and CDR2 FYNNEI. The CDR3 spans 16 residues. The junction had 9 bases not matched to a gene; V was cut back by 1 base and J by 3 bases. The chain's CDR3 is CASSEGLTSVGYEQYF. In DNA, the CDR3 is TGTGCCAGCAGTGAAGGGCTTACTAGCGTAGGCTACGAGCAGTACTTC.

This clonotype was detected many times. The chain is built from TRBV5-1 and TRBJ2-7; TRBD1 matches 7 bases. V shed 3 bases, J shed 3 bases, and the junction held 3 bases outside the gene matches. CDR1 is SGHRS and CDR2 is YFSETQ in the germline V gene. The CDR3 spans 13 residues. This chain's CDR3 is CASSSGQHYEQYF. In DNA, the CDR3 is TGCGCCAGCAGCTCGGGACAGCACTACGAGCAGTACTTC.

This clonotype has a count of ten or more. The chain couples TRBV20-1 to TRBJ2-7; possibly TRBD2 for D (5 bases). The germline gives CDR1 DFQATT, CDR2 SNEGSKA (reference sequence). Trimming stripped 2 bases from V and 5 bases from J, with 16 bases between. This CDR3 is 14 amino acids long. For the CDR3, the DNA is TGCAGTGCTAGATCGCCGGGAAGATATGACGAGCAGTACTTC. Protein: CSARSPGRYDEQYF.

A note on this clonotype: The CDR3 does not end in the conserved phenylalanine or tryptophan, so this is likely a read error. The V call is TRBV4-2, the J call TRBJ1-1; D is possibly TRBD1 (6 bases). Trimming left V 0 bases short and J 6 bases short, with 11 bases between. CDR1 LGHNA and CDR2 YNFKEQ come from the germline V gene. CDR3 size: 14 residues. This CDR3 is CASSQDLGGAEAFS. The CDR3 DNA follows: TGTGCCAGCAGCCAAGATCTAGGGGGGGCTGAAGCTTTCTCT.

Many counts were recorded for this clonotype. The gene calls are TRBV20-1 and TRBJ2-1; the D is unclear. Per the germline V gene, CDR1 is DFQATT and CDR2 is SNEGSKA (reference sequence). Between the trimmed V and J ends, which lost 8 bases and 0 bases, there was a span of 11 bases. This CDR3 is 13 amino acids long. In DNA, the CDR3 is TGCAGTACCGCACTGAGCTCCTACAATGAGCAGTTCTTC. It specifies CSTALSSYNEQFF.

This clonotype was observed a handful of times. The CDR3 protein is CASSLREGRYNEQFF. CDR3 DNA: TGTGCCAGCAGCTTACGGGAGGGACGATACAATGAGCAGTTCTTC. This rearrangement joins TRBV7-3 to TRBJ2-1, with TRBD2 identical over 8 bases. Germline V lookup: CDR1 SGHTA, CDR2 FQGTGA. This CDR3 contains 15 residues. Trimming cost V 2 bases and J 4 bases; bases outside gene matches: 4.

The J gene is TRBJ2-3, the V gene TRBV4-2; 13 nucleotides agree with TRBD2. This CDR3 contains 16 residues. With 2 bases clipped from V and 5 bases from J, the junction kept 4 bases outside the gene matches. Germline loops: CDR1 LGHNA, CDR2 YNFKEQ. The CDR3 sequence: CASSQQTSGGVDTQYF. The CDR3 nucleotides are TGTGCCAGCAGCCAACAAACTAGCGGGGGGGTAGATACGCAGTATTTT.

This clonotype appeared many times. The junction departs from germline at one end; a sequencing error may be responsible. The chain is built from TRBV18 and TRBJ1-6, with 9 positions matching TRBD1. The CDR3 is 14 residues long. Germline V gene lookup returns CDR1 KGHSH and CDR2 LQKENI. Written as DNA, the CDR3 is TGTGCCAGCACCACAGGGGGCCGTAATTCACCCCTCCGCTTT. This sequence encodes CASTTGGRNSPLRF.

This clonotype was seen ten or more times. This CDR3 is CAISDTGLAGRETQYF. CDR3 DNA: TGTGCCATCAGTGACACGGGACTAGCGGGGAGGGAGACCCAGTACTTC. V is TRBV10-3 and J is TRBJ2-5; 13 nucleotides line up with TRBD2. Trimming cost V 3 bases and J 5 bases; bases outside gene matches: 6. The CDR3 extends over 16 amino acids. CDR1 and CDR2 from the germline V gene are ENHRY and SYGVKD.

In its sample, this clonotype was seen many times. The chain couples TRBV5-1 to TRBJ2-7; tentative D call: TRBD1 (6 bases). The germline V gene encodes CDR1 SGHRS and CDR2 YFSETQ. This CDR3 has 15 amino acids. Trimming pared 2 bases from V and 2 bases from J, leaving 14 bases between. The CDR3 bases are TGCGCCAGCAGCTTTGGAGTAGGGGGAACCTACGAGCAGTACTTC. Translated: CASSFGVGGTYEQYF.

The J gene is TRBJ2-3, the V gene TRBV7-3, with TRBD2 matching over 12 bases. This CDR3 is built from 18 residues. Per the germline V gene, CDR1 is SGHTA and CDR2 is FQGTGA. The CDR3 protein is CASSLTPPSGGAADTQYF. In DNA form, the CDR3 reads TGTGCGTCAAGCTTAACCCCGCCTAGCGGGGGGGCAGCAGATACGCAGTATTTT.

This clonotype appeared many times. The CDR3 bases are TGCGCCAGCAGCTCCCAAGTGACAGGGAGAGAGACCCAGTACTTC. This encodes CASSSQVTGRETQYF. V and J are TRBV5-1 and TRBJ2-5; 7 nucleotides match TRBD1. The V gene end was trimmed by 3 bases and the J gene end by 4 bases; junction bases not matched to a gene: 9. The CDR3 extends over 15 amino acids. Germline CDR1 SGHRS, CDR2 YFSETQ.

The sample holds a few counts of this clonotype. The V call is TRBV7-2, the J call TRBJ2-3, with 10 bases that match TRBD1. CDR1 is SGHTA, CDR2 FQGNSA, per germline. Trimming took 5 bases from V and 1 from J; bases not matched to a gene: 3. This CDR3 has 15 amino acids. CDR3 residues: CASSIDRGRTDTQYF. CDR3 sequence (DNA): TGTGCCAGCAGCATAGACAGGGGGCGCACAGATACGCAGTATTTT. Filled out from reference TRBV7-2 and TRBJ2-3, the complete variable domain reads GAGVSQSPSNKVTEKGKDVELRCDPISGHTALYWYRQSLGQGLEFLIYFQGNSAPDKSGLPSDRFSAERTGGSVSTLTIQRTQQEDSAVYLCASSIDRGRTDTQYFGPGTRLTVL.

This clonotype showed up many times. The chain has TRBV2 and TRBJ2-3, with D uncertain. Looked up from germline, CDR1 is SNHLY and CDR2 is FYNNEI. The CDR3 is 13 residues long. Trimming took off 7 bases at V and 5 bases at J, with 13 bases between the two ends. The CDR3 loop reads CASNQRRLDTQYF. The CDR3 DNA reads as TGTGCCAGCAACCAAAGACGACTAGATACGCAGTATTTT.

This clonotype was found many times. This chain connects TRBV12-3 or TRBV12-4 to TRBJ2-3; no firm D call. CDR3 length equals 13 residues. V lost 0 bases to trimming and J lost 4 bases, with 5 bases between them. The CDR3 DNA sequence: TGTGCCAGCAGTTTAGCGCTAGCAGATACGCAGTATTTT. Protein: CASSLALADTQYF.